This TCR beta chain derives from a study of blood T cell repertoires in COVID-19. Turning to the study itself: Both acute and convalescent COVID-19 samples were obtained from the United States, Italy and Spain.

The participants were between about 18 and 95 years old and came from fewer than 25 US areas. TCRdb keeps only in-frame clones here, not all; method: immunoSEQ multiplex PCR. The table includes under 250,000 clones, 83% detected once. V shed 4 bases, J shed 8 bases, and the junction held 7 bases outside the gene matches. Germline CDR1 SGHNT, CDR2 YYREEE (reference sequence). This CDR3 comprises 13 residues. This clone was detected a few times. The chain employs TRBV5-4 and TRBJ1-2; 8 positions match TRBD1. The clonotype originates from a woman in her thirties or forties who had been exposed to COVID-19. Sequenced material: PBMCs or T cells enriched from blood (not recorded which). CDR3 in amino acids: CASSPGQGRGYTF. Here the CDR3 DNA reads TGTGCCAGCAGCCCTGGACAGGGACGCGGCTACACCTTC.